These 5 T cell receptor beta chains were all obtained from the same sample, sequenced in a study of T cell clonality in common variable immunodeficiency (dated by TCRdb to the mid-2010s). Beyond this particular receptor, the publication reports: Fewer deletions and N-nucleotide insertions were reportedly observed in CVID TCRbeta sequences, and highly modified clones with 13 or more V deletions were reportedly absent from CVID TCRbeta sequences.

These receptors lack a known antigen. Library generation was performed with the immunoSEQ multiplex PCR assay. As stored in TCRdb, this immuneACCESS dataset retains in-frame rearrangements with V and J assigned. A fraction of the clones does not appear; measured against another copy, unresolved V genes explain less than half of the discrepancy, and the remainder lacks a known reason. The table for this sample lists approximately 35,000 clones, none of them counted only once. The ten top clones hold about 6.1% of the sample. The source material was peripheral blood mononuclear cells. These receptors were taken from a human donor with common variable immunodeficiency.

This clone was recorded a few times. The CDR3 end is not reached by the read, which stops 3 residues before it; the germline J gene fills it in. This sequence joins TRBV6-2 or TRBV6-3 and TRBJ2-3, with 10 nucleotides matching TRBD2. Per germline, CDR1 MNHEY and CDR2 SVGEGT. After removal of 6 bases from V and 2 bases from J, the junction contained 5 bases not matched to a gene. The CDR3 runs 15 residues. This CDR3 is CASSSGGADTDTQYF. The sequenced part of the CDR3 DNA is TGTGCCAGCAGCAGCGGGGGGGCGGACACAGATACG.

About this clone itself: The read ends 3 residues early relative to the CDR3; the germline J gene fills the gap. The chain links TRBV19 to TRBJ2-1; a possible D gene is TRBD2 (7 bases). This CDR3 comprises 15 residues. Trimming removed 3 bases from V and 5 bases from J, with 14 bases in between. Germline V gives CDR1 LNHDA, CDR2 SQIVND (reference sequence). The CDR3 DNA, read in part, is TGTGCCAGTAGTATTGTTGGGGGGGCGGACAATGAG. Translated: CASSIVGGADNE. The full CDR3 protein is CASSIVGGADNEQFF.

With regard to this clone: The CDR3 end lies 3 residues beyond the end of the read and is filled in from the germline J gene. J is TRBJ1-3 and V is TRBV7-2, with D possibly TRBD1 on 5 matching bases. V gave up 4 bases and J gave up 0 bases, with 10 bases separating them. In germline, CDR1 is SGHTA, CDR2 FQGNSA. CDR3 length: 15 residues. CDR3 bases read: TGTGCCAGCAGCTCGACAGTAAACTCTGGAAACACC. This sequence encodes CASSSTVNSGNT. The complete CDR3 protein is CASSSTVNSGNTIYF.

This clone was seen more than once but under ten times. Read sequence stops 3 residues before the CDR3 end, and the germline J gene provides the missing end. The chain joins TRBV19 to TRBJ2-5; the match to TRBD1 covers 9 bases. V lost 5 bases and J lost 4; bases outside the gene matches: 8. Germline-derived CDR1 and CDR2 are LNHDA and SQIVND (reference sequence). The CDR3 totals 15 residues. The sequenced CDR3 bases are TGTGCCAGTAGTCCCGGGACAGGGAGTGGAGAGACC. This translates into CASSPGTGSGET. The entire CDR3 protein reads CASSPGTGSGETQYF.

Notes on this clone: From the germline J gene comes the end of the CDR3, since the read stops 3 residues before it. The chain carries TRBV13 and TRBJ2-7, with TRBD1 matching 10 bases. Unmatched junction bases numbered 8, after V lost 5 bases and J lost 4 bases. The CDR3 spans 15 residues. Germline V gene lookup returns CDR1 PRHDT and CDR2 FYEKMQ (reference sequence). The CDR3 here is CASSPTGTGAYEQYF. The CDR3 bases that were read are TGTGCCAGCAGCCCAACCGGGACAGGGGCATACGAG.